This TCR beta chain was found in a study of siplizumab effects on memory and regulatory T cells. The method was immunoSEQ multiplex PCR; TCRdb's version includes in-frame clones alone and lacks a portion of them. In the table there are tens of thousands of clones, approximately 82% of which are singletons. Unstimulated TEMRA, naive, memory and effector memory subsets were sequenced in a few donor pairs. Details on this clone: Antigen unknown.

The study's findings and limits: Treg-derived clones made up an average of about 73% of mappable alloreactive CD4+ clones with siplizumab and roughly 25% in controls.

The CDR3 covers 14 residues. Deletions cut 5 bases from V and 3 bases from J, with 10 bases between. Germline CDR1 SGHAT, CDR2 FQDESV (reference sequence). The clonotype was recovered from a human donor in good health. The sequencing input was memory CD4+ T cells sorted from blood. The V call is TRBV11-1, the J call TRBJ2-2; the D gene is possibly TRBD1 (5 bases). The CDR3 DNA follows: TGTGCCAGCAGCAATCCAGGGCACACCGGGGAGCTGTTTTTT. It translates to CASSNPGHTGELFF.